A single T cell receptor beta chain is shown here with its context. This entry comes from a study of T-cell memory formation after mild COVID-19. Overall study: Largely, the TCR clusters proved donor specific.

TCRdb used MiXCR to reprocess the 5' RACE reads, holding one entry per CDR3 protein. The top ten clones hold 20% to 25% of a sample with around 390,000 distinct CDR3 sequences, roughly 15% of them seen once. V lost 3 bases and J lost 4, with 15 bases in between. The CDR3 runs 15 residues. Germline CDR1 reads MNHEY; CDR2 reads SVGAGI. The source is a man aged 18 to 30 who had mild COVID-19 (a few samples of this study predate the infection). Cell type and time point are not known. The J gene is TRBJ1-2, the V gene TRBV6-5; TRBD1 is a possible D gene (5 bases). Sequenced material: PBMCs or a T cell subset sorted from them (not recorded which). The CDR3 DNA sequence: TGTGCCAGCAGTTATAACCCTGAGGGGACCTATGGCTACACCTTC. Translation: CASSYNPEGTYGYTF.